These 7 T cell receptor beta chains came from one sample sequenced in a study of T cell changes during pregnancy in multiple sclerosis. TCRdb's table, derived via immunoSEQ multiplex PCR, lists solely in-frame clones and lacks some. The profile shows 70,000 or so clones, about 93% of them singletons. Here the sequenced sample was CD4+ T cells from peripheral blood mononuclear cells, taken after pregnancy. These TCRs come from a female donor with multiple sclerosis, enrolled in a pregnancy study.

The J gene is TRBJ1-2, the V gene TRBV19; 9 bases agree with TRBD1. The CDR3 totals 13 residues. Germline-derived CDR1 and CDR2 are LNHDA and SQIVND (reference sequence). Trimming cost V 6 bases and J 13 bases; bases outside gene matches: 12. This chain's CDR3 is CASSPGQGHFGTF. The CDR3 nucleotides are TGTGCCAGTAGCCCGGGACAGGGCCACTTCGGCACCTTC.

The chain is built from TRBV4-2 and TRBJ2-3, with a possible D match to TRBD2 (5 bases). This CDR3 has 16 residues. Germline V gene data show CDR1 as LGHNA and CDR2 as YNFKEQ. V lost 4 bases and J lost 0, with 14 bases in between. The CDR3 sequence: CASSPQGLASTDTQYF. The CDR3 DNA sequence: TGTGCCAGCAGCCCTCAAGGGCTAGCAAGCACAGATACGCAGTATTTT.

This clone has just a few counts. The V and J genes are TRBV19 and TRBJ1-1; D is unclear. Germline CDR1 LNHDA, CDR2 SQIVND (reference sequence). CDR3 length equals 13 residues. V lost 0 bases and J 0 bases, leaving 2 bases between the germline ends. CDR3 DNA: TGTGCCAGTAGTATAGACATGAACACTGAAGCTTTCTTT. Amino acids: CASSIDMNTEAFF.

The rearrangement links TRBV5-1 to TRBJ1-4; possibly TRBD1 for D (6 bases). The V gene's germline CDR1 is SGHRS and CDR2 YFSETQ. The CDR3 covers 15 residues. The V and J ends lost 4 bases and 3 bases respectively, with 13 bases between them. This CDR3 is CASSDPQGPNEKLFF. The CDR3 DNA sequence: TGCGCCAGCAGCGACCCACAGGGCCCTAATGAAAAACTGTTTTTT.

The CDR3 is CASSLGEGVDEQYF. CDR3 sequence (DNA): TGTGCCAGCAGCCTTGGGGAGGGCGTCGACGAGCAGTACTTC. V and J are TRBV7-9 and TRBJ2-7; TRBD2 aligns across 7 bases. This CDR3 is 14 amino acids long. The germline V gene has CDR1 SEHNR and CDR2 FQNEAQ (reference sequence). V lost 5 bases and J lost 5; bases outside the gene matches: 9.

This clone was seen more than once but under ten times. The V call is TRBV30, the J call TRBJ2-7; TRBD2 matches at 15 bases. The CDR3 sequence is 17 residues long. V was pared by 3 bases and J by 6 bases, with 12 bases of the junction left unmatched. Germline V lookup: CDR1 GTSNPN, CDR2 SVGIG (reference sequence). As DNA, the CDR3 is TGTGCCTGGAGGTCCCCGGGACTAGCGGGAGGTCCCCCCGAGCAGTACTTC. This sequence encodes CAWRSPGLAGGPPEQYF.

This clone was picked up one time. J is TRBJ2-1 and V is TRBV5-1, with 14 bases that match TRBD2. CDR1 and CDR2 from the germline V gene are SGHRS and YFSETQ. The junction had 16 bases not matched to a gene; V was cut back by 7 bases and J by 7 bases. The CDR3 is made up of 18 amino acids. CDR3 nucleotide sequence: TGCGCCAGCCGGCCCGGGACTAGCGGGAGTTTGGGTCGTAATGAGCAGTTCTTC. Translating it yields CASRPGTSGSLGRNEQFF.